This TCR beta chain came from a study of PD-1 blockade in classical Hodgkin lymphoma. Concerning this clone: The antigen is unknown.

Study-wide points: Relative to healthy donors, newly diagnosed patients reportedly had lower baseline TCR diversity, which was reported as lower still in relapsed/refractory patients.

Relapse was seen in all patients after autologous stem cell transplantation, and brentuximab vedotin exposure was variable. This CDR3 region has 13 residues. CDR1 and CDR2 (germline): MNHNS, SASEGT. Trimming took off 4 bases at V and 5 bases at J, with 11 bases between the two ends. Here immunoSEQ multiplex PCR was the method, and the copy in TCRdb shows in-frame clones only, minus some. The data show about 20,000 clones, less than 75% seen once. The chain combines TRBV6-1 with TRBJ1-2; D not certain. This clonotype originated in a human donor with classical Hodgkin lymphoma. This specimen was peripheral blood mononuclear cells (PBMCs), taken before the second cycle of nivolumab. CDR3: CASSVNSAYGYTF. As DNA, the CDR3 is TGTGCCAGCAGTGTTAACAGCGCTTATGGCTACACCTTC.